The 19 T cell receptor beta chains listed next were all sequenced from one sample in a study of blood T cells in healthy people across ages. With a J-beta primer mix and a sample-barcoded 5' primer, a second PCR ran about 7 to 12 cycles. One entry per CDR3 protein results from TCRdb running MiXCR on the 5' RACE reads. The table has more than 800,000 distinct CDR3 sequences, more than 25% seen once. Material: blood. These receptors came from an elderly woman in good health.

This clonotype was seen ten or more times. The gene calls are TRBV5-1 and TRBJ2-5, with D maybe TRBD1 (6 bases). Germline CDR1 is SGHRS and CDR2 is YFSETQ. V gave up 4 bases and J gave up 0 bases, with 16 bases separating them. The CDR3 is 16 residues long. The CDR3 loop reads CASSPTGPVYQETQYF. The CDR3 DNA reads TGCGCCAGCAGCCCAACAGGGCCCGTTTACCAAGAGACCCAGTACTTC.

This clonotype was counted once. This chain connects TRBV19 to TRBJ2-1; maybe TRBD2 (6 bases). The CDR3 sequence is 12 residues long. The germline V gene encodes CDR1 LNHDA and CDR2 SQIVND (reference sequence). V lost 5 bases to trimming and J lost 15 bases, with 17 bases between them. The CDR3 DNA is TGTGCCAGTAGTGTGGTAGGGGAGGATCTGTTCTTC. It codes for CASSVVGEDLFF.

This clonotype has more than one count but fewer than ten. The gene calls are TRBV7-8 and TRBJ1-1; 7 nucleotides line up with TRBD1. The J segment lost 3 bases and the V segment lost 5 bases, leaving 6 bases of the junction unmatched. This CDR3 comprises 14 residues. Germline values: CDR1 SGHVS, CDR2 FQNEAQ. The CDR3 DNA sequence: TGTGCCAGCAGCGTTGACAGGGTGGACACTGAAGCTTTCTTT. Residues: CASSVDRVDTEAFF. Full variable domain (remainder filled in from reference TRBV7-8 and TRBJ1-1): GAGVSQSPRYKVAKRGQDVALRCDPISGHVSLFWYQQALGQGPEFLTYFQNEAQLDKSGLPSDRFFAERPEGSVSTLKIQRTQQEDSAVYLCASSVDRVDTEAFFGQGTRLTVV.

Points on this clonotype: A single base separates this from a much larger clone, so it may be a read error. J is TRBJ2-3 and V is TRBV4-3; 11 nucleotides line up with TRBD1. Germline CDR1 LGHNA, CDR2 YSLEER. The CDR3 totals 15 residues. The CDR3 bases are TGCGCCGGCAGCCTTGGACAGGGGGCGAGAGATACGCAGTATTTT. This gives the protein CAGSLGQGARDTQYF.

This sequence joins TRBV18 and TRBJ2-1; 12 bases line up with TRBD2. Germline V CDR1 and CDR2: KGHSH, LQKENI. The CDR3 sequence is 14 residues long. Trimming cost V 3 bases and J 9 bases; bases outside gene matches: 3. The CDR3 here is CASSPPTSGGEQFF. For the CDR3, the DNA is TGTGCCAGCTCACCCCCGACTAGCGGGGGTGAGCAGTTCTTC.

This chain uses TRBV7-9 with TRBJ1-3; D is unresolved. The CDR3 is 14 amino acids. Germline-derived CDR1 and CDR2 are SEHNR and FQNEAQ (reference sequence). Deletions cut 1 base from V and 1 base from J, with 5 bases between. DNA of the CDR3: TGTGCCAGCAGCTTAGAGCAGTCTGGAAACACCATATATTTT. Protein: CASSLEQSGNTIYF.

V is TRBV6-2 or TRBV6-3 and J is TRBJ2-2; 7 bases agree with TRBD1. V was pared by 2 bases and J by 6 bases, with 12 bases of the junction left unmatched. This CDR3 has 17 residues. The germline V gene encodes CDR1 MNHEY and CDR2 SVGEGT. The CDR3 DNA is TGTGCCAGCAGTTACCCTAAGACAGGGATGATGGCCGGGGAGCTGTTTTTT. Amino acid sequence: CASSYPKTGMMAGELFF.

For this clonotype: With a much larger clone just one base away, this may be a read error. The chain couples TRBV7-2 to TRBJ1-5; unclear D gene. Looked up from germline, CDR1 is SGHTA and CDR2 is FQGNSA. The V and J ends lost 2 bases and 4 bases respectively, with 12 bases between them. CDR3 size: 15 residues. The DNA of the CDR3 is TGTGCCAGCAGCTTATACACCACGGGTAATCAGCCCCAGCATTTT. It is translated as CASSLYTTGNQPQHF.

This clonotype was seen many times. This CDR3 is CASSRRGRGDTEAFF. In nucleotides, the CDR3 is TGTGCCAGCAGCCGTCGCGGTAGGGGGGACACTGAAGCTTTCTTT. V is TRBV7-6 and J is TRBJ1-1, with D maybe TRBD1 (6 bases). Looked up from germline, CDR1 is SGHVS and CDR2 is FNYEAQ. V was shortened by 5 bases and J by 3 bases, with 16 bases between the two germline ends. The CDR3 is 15 amino acids.

This clonotype was seen a handful of times. The chain carries TRBV7-2 and TRBJ1-4, with unresolved D. The V gene lost 3 bases and the J gene lost 4 bases, with 9 bases spanning the gap. The CDR3 length is 14 residues. Germline values: CDR1 SGHTA, CDR2 FQGNSA. CDR3 amino acids: CASSFGSHNEKLFF. The CDR3 region has the DNA TGTGCCAGCAGCTTCGGGAGCCATAATGAAAAACTGTTTTTT.

This clonotype was observed a handful of times. The chain links TRBV7-2 to TRBJ2-2, with D tentatively TRBD2 (6 bases). This CDR3 region has 17 residues. Germline V gene sequence: CDR1 SGHTA, CDR2 FQGNSA. V was shortened by 3 bases and J by 2 bases, with 16 bases between the two germline ends. The CDR3 coding sequence is TGTGCCAGCAGCTTGGGATGGACTAATTTAAACACCGGGGAGCTGTTTTTT. This codes for CASSLGWTNLNTGELFF.

This clonotype was seen many times. The chain recombines TRBV5-1 with TRBJ1-4; maybe TRBD1 (6 bases). CDR3 length: 16 residues. The ends were cut back, 0 bases at V and 3 bases at J, with 12 bases in the middle. From germline, CDR1 is SGHRS and CDR2 YFSETQ. The CDR3 DNA reads as TGCGCCAGCAGCTTGGCCTACCGGGGGCCTAATGAAAAACTGTTTTTT. Translated, it gives CASSLAYRGPNEKLFF.

This clonotype was seen repeatedly, ten times or more. The rearrangement joins TRBV7-9 to TRBJ2-1; a weak D match, TRBD2 (5 bases). CDR1 and CDR2 (germline): SEHNR, FQNEAQ (reference sequence). V was trimmed by 1 base and J by 4 bases, leaving 11 bases between them. The length of the CDR3 is 15 residues. In DNA form, the CDR3 reads TGTGCCAGCAGCTTAGACAGCGGACGATACAATGAGCAGTTCTTC. Amino acid sequence: CASSLDSGRYNEQFF.

This clonotype was picked up many times. The J gene is TRBJ2-3, the V gene TRBV7-9; D possibly uses TRBD1 or TRBD2 (5 bases each). CDR3 size: 14 residues. Trimming took off 7 bases at V and 1 base at J, with 12 bases between the two ends. Per the germline V gene, CDR1 is SEHNR and CDR2 is FQNEAQ (reference sequence). CDR3 DNA sequence: TGTGCCAGCACTCATACGGGACGCACAGATACGCAGTATTTT. This encodes CASTHTGRTDTQYF.

To note about this clonotype: This may be a read error: a much more frequent sequence differs by one nucleotide. The V gene is TRBV2, the J gene TRBJ2-1; no reliable D call. CDR3 size: 11 residues. From germline, CDR1 is SNHLY and CDR2 FYNNEI. V dropped 10 bases and J dropped 6 bases, with 10 bases sitting between them. CDR3 residues: CAITRRNEQFF. The CDR3 bases are TGTGCCATTACGCGGCGCAATGAGCAGTTCTTC.

The rearrangement joins TRBV7-2 to TRBJ2-7; D perhaps matches TRBD1 (7 bases). Germline V CDR1 and CDR2: SGHTA, FQGNSA. Between the trimmed V and J ends, which lost 4 bases and 7 bases, there was a span of 17 bases. The CDR3 runs to 14 residues. The DNA for the CDR3 is TGTGCCAGCAGCTCCGGGGGAAAGACAGGGGAGCAGTACTTC. Residues: CASSSGGKTGEQYF.

This clonotype was observed a handful of times. Given a much more abundant clone one base away, this may be a read error. The chain carries TRBV15 and TRBJ2-1; D might be TRBD2 (5 bases). Near its end, the DNA agrees better with TRBJ2-7, so the J call may be wrong. In germline, CDR1 is LNHNV, CDR2 YYDKDF (reference sequence). There are 15 residues in the CDR3. CDR3 in amino acids: CATSRDPGTYNEQYF. CDR3 sequence (DNA): TGTGCCACCAGCAGAGACCCGGGAACCTACAATGAGCAGTACTTC.

There are many counts of this clonotype. The chain employs TRBV7-2 and TRBJ1-2; TRBD1 matches at 8 bases. CDR1 is SGHTA, CDR2 FQGNSA, per germline. This CDR3 has 15 residues. V dropped 5 bases and J dropped 8; count of bases not matched to a gene: 13. The CDR3 loop is CASSPGTGSDGGYTF. Here the CDR3 DNA reads TGTGCCAGCAGCCCCGGGACAGGATCAGACGGGGGCTACACCTTC.

There are many counts of this clonotype. This CDR3 is CASSLHPVGFGTDTQYF. CDR3 DNA: TGTGCCAGCAGCTTACACCCAGTGGGGTTTGGCACAGATACGCAGTATTTT. V usage is TRBV7-2 and J usage is TRBJ2-3; D not resolved. Germline values: CDR1 SGHTA, CDR2 FQGNSA. The CDR3 is made up of 17 amino acids. The ends were cut back, 2 bases at V and 1 base at J, with 16 bases in the middle.